The 9 T cell receptor beta chains presented below share a single source sample, sequenced in a study of neurological immune-mediated disorders. As for time point: longitudinal time-point 3. TCRdb ran MiXCR on the 5' RACE reads and lists one entry per CDR3 protein. The repertoire holds approximately 89,000 distinct CDR3 sequences, with 4.3% as singletons. The sequenced sample consisted of PBMCs. These receptors were taken from a woman aged 55-69 years with multiple sclerosis.

This clonotype was counted many times. The chain uses TRBV12-3 or TRBV12-4 and TRBJ2-1; 8 positions agree with TRBD1. CDR3 length: 13 amino acids. Trimming cost V 8 bases and J 9 bases; bases outside gene matches: 9. This CDR3 is CASSMDRVGEQFF. CDR3 in DNA: TGTGCCAGCTCCATGGACAGGGTGGGTGAGCAGTTCTTC.

In its sample, this clonotype was seen many times. The chain couples TRBV14 to TRBJ2-1; D may correspond to TRBD1 or TRBD2 (5 bases each). Germline CDR1 reads SGHDN; CDR2 reads FVKESK. V lost 3 bases, J lost 1 base, and 10 bases lay in between. The CDR3 is 15 residues long. CDR3 nucleotides: TGTGCCAGCAGCCAGGGGGATTGGTCCTACAATGAGCAGTTCTTC. It specifies CASSQGDWSYNEQFF.

This clonotype was observed at least ten times. This rearrangement joins TRBV5-5 to TRBJ2-5; D might be TRBD2 (6 bases). This CDR3 spans 12 amino acids. Trimming cost V 2 bases and J 5 bases, with 7 bases left between them. Germline V gene lookup returns CDR1 SGHKS and CDR2 YYEKEE (reference sequence). CDR3 sequence (DNA): TGTGCCAGCAGCTTCCGGGGGGAGACCCAGTACTTC. This codes for CASSFRGETQYF.

Many counts were recorded for this clonotype. V is TRBV5-1 and J is TRBJ1-2; D perhaps matches TRBD1 (5 bases). The CDR3 covers 15 residues. V lost 6 bases, J lost 8 bases, and 23 bases lay in between. Germline loops: CDR1 SGHRS, CDR2 YFSETQ. The CDR3: CASTDPGTPFVGYTF. In nucleotides, the CDR3 is TGCGCCAGCACCGACCCAGGGACGCCATTCGTCGGCTACACCTTC.

This sequence joins TRBV7-8 and TRBJ2-1; 10 positions agree with TRBD2. J lost 0 bases, V lost 1 base, and 6 bases had no gene match. The CDR3 covers 18 residues. CDR1 is SGHVS and CDR2 is FQNEAQ in the germline V gene. The CDR3 here is CASSLGSGGLFSYNEQFF. DNA of the CDR3: TGTGCCAGCAGCTTAGGTAGCGGGGGGTTATTCTCCTACAATGAGCAGTTCTTC.

This clonotype was detected ten times or more. V and J are TRBV5-1 and TRBJ2-5; the D gene is possibly TRBD1 (5 bases). V was cut by 0 bases and J by 5 bases, with 11 bases left in between. CDR3 size: 14 residues. The germline gives CDR1 SGHRS, CDR2 YFSETQ. The CDR3 here is CASSLAGKFETQYF. The CDR3 DNA reads TGCGCCAGCAGCTTGGCAGGGAAGTTCGAGACCCAGTACTTC.

This clonotype was counted ten times or more. This rearrangement joins TRBV7-2 to TRBJ2-7; TRBD1 might be the D (6 bases). Germline V gives CDR1 SGHTA, CDR2 FQGNSA. The germline V and J ends were trimmed by 5 bases and 0 bases, with 14 bases remaining between them. This CDR3 has 15 amino acids. The CDR3 bases are TGTGCCAGCAGCCCCTCAGGGGTCAGCTCCTACGAGCAGTACTTC. It translates to CASSPSGVSSYEQYF.

This clonotype has ten or more counts. The gene calls are TRBV6-6 and TRBJ1-5, with D uncertain. Between the trimmed V and J ends, which lost 5 bases and 5 bases, there was a span of 10 bases. Germline V lookup: CDR1 MNHNY, CDR2 SVGAGI (reference sequence). CDR3 size: 13 residues. This CDR3 is CASSVDGYQPQHF. DNA of the CDR3: TGTGCCAGCAGTGTTGACGGATATCAGCCCCAGCATTTT.

This clonotype occurred many times. The chain has TRBV28 and TRBJ2-5, with TRBD1 identical over 9 bases. The CDR3 totals 15 residues. The J segment lost 7 bases and the V segment lost 2 bases, leaving 8 bases of the junction unmatched. Germline values: CDR1 MDHEN, CDR2 SYDVKM. In DNA form, the CDR3 reads TGTGCCAGCAGTTTACCGGGGACAGGGAAGTGGACCCAGTACTTC. Protein sequence: CASSLPGTGKWTQYF.